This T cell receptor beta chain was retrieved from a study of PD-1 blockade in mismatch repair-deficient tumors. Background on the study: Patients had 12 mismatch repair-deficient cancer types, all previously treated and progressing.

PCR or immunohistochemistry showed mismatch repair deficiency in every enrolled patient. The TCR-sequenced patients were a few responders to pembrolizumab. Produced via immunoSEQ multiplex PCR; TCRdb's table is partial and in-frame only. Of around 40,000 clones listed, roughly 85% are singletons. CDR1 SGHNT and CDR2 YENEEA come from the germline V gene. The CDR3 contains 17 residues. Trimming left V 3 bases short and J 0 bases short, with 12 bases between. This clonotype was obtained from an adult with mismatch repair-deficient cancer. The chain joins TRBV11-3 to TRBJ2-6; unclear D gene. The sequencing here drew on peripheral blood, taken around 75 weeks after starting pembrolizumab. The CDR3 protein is CASSFDGRSSGANVLTF. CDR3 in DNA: TGTGCCAGCAGCTTTGACGGCCGATCCTCTGGGGCCAACGTCCTGACTTTC.